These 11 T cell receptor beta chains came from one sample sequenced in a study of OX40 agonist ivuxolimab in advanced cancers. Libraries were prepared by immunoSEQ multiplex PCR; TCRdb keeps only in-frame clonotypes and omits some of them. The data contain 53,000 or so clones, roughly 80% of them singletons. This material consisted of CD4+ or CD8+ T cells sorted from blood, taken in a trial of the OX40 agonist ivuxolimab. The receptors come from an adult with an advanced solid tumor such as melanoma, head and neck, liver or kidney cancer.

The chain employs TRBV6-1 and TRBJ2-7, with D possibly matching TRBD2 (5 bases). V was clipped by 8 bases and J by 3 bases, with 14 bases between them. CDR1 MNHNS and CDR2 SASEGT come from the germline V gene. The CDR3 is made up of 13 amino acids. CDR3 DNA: TGTGCCAGCTCTCCGGGGATCTACTACGAGCAGTACTTC. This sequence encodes CASSPGIYYEQYF.

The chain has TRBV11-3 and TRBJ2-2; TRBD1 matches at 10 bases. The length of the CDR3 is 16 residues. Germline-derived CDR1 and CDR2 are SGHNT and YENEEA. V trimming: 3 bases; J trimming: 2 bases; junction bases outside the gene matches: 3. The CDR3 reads CASSFGQGVNTGELFF. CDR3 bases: TGTGCCAGCAGCTTCGGACAGGGGGTTAACACCGGGGAGCTGTTTTTT.

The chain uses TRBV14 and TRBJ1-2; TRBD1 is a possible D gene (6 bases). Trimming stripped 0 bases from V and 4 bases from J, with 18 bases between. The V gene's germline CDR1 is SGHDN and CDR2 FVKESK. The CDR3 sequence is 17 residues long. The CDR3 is CASSQEKSSQGFYGYTF. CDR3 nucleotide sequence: TGTGCCAGCAGCCAAGAAAAAAGCTCACAGGGATTCTATGGCTACACCTTC.

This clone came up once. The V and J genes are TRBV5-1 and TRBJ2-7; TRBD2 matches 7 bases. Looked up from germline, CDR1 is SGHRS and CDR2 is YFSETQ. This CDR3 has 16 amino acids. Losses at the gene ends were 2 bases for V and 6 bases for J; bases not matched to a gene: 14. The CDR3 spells CASSLGLADLLREQYF. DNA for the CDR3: TGCGCCAGCAGCTTAGGTCTAGCGGACCTCCTACGCGAGCAGTACTTC.

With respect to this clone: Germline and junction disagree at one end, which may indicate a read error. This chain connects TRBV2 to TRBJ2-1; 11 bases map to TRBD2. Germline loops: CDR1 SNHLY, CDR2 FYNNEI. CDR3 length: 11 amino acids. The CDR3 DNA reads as TGTGCCGGGGGGTTAGCGGGAGGGAGGGTCTTC. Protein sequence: CAGGLAGGRVF.

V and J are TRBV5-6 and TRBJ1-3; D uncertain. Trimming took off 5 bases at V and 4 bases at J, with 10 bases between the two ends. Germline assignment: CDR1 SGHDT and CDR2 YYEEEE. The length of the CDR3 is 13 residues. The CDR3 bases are TGTGCCAGCAGTCCCGACTACGGAAACACCATATATTTT. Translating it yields CASSPDYGNTIYF.

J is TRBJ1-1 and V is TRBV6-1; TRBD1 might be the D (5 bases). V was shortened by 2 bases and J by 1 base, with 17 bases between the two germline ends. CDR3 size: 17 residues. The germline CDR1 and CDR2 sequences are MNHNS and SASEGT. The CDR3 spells CASSEYNRLLQNTEAFF. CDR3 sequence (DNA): TGTGCCAGCAGTGAATACAACAGGCTCCTCCAGAACACTGAAGCTTTCTTT.

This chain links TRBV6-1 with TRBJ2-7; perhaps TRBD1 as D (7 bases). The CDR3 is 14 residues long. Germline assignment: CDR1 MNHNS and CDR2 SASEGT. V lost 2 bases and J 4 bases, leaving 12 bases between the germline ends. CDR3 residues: CASSERRGAYEQYF. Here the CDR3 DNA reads TGTGCCAGCAGTGAACGCAGGGGGGCATACGAGCAGTACTTC.

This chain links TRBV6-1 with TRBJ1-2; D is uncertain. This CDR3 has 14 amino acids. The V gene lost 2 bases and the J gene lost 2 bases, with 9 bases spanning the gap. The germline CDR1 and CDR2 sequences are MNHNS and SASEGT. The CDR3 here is CASSEQSPNYGYTF. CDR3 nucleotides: TGTGCCAGCAGTGAACAGTCCCCCAACTATGGCTACACCTTC.

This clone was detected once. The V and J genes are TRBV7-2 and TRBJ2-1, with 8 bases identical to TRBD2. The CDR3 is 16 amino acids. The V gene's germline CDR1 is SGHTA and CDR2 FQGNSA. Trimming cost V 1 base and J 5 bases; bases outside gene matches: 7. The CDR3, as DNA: TGTGCCAGCAGCTTAGTGGTCGGGAGGGCACACAATGAGCAGTTCTTC. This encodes CASSLVVGRAHNEQFF.

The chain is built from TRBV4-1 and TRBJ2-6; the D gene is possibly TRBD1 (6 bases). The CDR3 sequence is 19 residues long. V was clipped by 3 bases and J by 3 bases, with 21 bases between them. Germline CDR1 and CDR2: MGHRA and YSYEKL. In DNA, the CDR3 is TGCGCCAGCAGCCAGTTCTCGGACAGAACACCAAGTGGGGCCAACGTCCTGACTTTC. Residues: CASSQFSDRTPSGANVLTF.